This T cell receptor beta chain appears in the sequencing data of a study of cytomegalovirus exposure and HLA in healthy donors. Findings and caveats of the study: The productive fraction for most TCR beta V segments was about 90% or about 30% in an earlier analysis. There was a cluster of highly shared sequence variants that was likely a sequencing artifact.

Use of 60 Vbeta and 13 Jbeta primers characterized the PCR. TCRdb's table, derived via immunoSEQ multiplex PCR, lists solely in-frame clones and lacks some. Of 110,000 or so clones detected, over 8.5% appear once; the ten largest clones hold approximately 6%. This clone was found a few times. Its specificity is unknown. CDR3 length: 12 amino acids. Between the trimmed V and J ends, which lost 7 bases and 4 bases, there was a span of 10 bases. CDR1 is MGHDK and CDR2 is SYGVNS in the germline V gene. The receptor comes from a woman in her 40s in good health and CMV-seropositive. The chain is built from TRBV25-1 and TRBJ1-1, with D tentatively TRBD1 (6 bases). Source material: PBMCs. CDR3 protein: CASKGGVTEAFF. The CDR3 DNA sequence: TGTGCCAGCAAGGGGGGGGTCACTGAAGCTTTCTTT. The complete variable domain, with remaining parts taken from reference TRBV25-1 and TRBJ1-1, reads EADIYQTPRYLVIGTGKKITLECSQTMGHDKMYWYQQDPGMELHLIHYSYGVNSTEKGDLSSESTVSRIRTEHFPLTLESARPSHTSQYLCASKGGVTEAFFGQGTRLTVV.